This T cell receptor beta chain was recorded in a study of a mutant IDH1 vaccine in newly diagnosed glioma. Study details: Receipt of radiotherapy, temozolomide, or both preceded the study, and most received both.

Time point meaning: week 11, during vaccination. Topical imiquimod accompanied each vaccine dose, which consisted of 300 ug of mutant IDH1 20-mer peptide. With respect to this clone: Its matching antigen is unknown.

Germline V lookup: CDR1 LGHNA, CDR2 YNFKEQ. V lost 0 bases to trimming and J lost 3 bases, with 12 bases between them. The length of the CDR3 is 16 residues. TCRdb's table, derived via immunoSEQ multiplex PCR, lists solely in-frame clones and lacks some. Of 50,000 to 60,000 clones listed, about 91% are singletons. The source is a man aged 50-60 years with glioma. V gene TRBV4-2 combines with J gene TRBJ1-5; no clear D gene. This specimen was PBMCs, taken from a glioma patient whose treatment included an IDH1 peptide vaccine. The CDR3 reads CASSQDGPTLNQPQHF. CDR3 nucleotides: TGTGCCAGCAGCCAAGACGGGCCCACCCTCAATCAGCCCCAGCATTTT.